The present TCR beta chain was sequenced within a study of blood T cell repertoires in COVID-19. Study summary: COVID-19 samples, acute and convalescent, were from the United States, Italy and Spain.

Original handling: Reference gene primer amplification gave estimated nucleated cell counts. Method: immunoSEQ multiplex PCR; TCRdb's copy keeps in-frame clones and lacks some. That table is the source of V, J and clone size, and D and trimming were worked out from the DNA. The data contain around 100,000 clones, about 77% of them singletons. The CDR3 is 15 amino acids. Trimming pared 0 bases from V and 4 bases from J, leaving 12 bases between. Germline CDR1 reads SGHKS; CDR2 reads YYEKEE (reference sequence). The sample was peripheral blood. The rearrangement joins TRBV5-5 to TRBJ2-3; D is unclear. The sequence derives from a man in his 70s with active or convalescent COVID-19. This CDR3 is CASSLDGNQADTQYF. In DNA, the CDR3 is TGTGCCAGCAGCTTGGACGGAAACCAGGCAGATACGCAGTATTTT. Based on the CDR3 plus reference TRBV5-5 and TRBJ2-3, the full variable domain is DAGVTQSPTHLIKTRGQQVTLRCSPISGHKSVSWYQQVLGQGPQFIFQYYEKEERGRGNFPDRFSARQFPNYSSELNVNALLLGDSALYLCASSLDGNQADTQYFGPGTRLTVL.